The 20 T cell receptor beta chains presented below share a single source sample, sequenced in a study of cytomegalovirus exposure and HLA in healthy donors (dated by TCRdb to about 2017). The protocol used for the library was the immunoSEQ multiplex PCR assay. For the multiplex PCR, a mixture combining 60 forward primers for TCR Vbeta segments and 13 reverse primers for TCR Jbeta segments was used. TCRdb obtained this table from immuneACCESS and retained in-frame rearrangements with V and J assigned. These tables miss some clones; where compared with another copy, unresolved V genes account for less than half of the shortfall, and the remainder is unexplained. Within this sample are around 170,000 clones, with approximately 84% of them counted one time only. The top ten clonotypes cover roughly 2.6% of the sample. What was sequenced was PBMCs. Every receptor here comes from a woman aged 45-65 years in good health and CMV-seropositive.

CDR3 loop: CASSQVGTMSDGYTF. DNA for the CDR3: TGCGCCAGCAGCCAAGTTGGGACAATGAGTGATGGCTACACCTTC. The rearrangement uses TRBV4-1 and TRBJ1-2; a weak D match, TRBD1 (6 bases). The CDR3 is made up of 15 amino acids. V was shortened by 1 base and J by 6 bases, with 15 bases between the two germline ends. CDR1 MGHRA and CDR2 YSYEKL come from the germline V gene.

This chain links TRBV6-1 with TRBJ1-1; D is ambiguous. The length of the CDR3 is 11 residues. V gave up 10 bases and J gave up 1 base, with 7 bases separating them. Germline V gene sequence: CDR1 MNHNS, CDR2 SASEGT. CDR3: CATNWNTEAFF. In DNA form, the CDR3 reads TGTGCCACCAACTGGAACACTGAAGCTTTCTTT.

The V call is TRBV28, the J call TRBJ2-5; D might be TRBD1 (7 bases). The CDR3 contains 24 residues. The V and J ends lost 1 base and 1 base respectively, with 37 bases between them. The germline V gene has CDR1 MDHEN and CDR2 SYDVKM. The CDR3 bases are TGTGCCAGCAGTTTATTGTCCTCAGGGGGGTTTAACGGGGGTCCTTTCGGGGGCCAAGAGACCCAGTACTTC. Translation gives CASSLLSSGGFNGGPFGGQETQYF.

This chain uses TRBV5-6 with TRBJ2-7; possibly TRBD1 for D (6 bases). From germline, CDR1 is SGHDT and CDR2 YYEEEE. The V end was cut by 1 base, the J end by 1 base, with 6 bases between. This CDR3 is 13 amino acids long. The CDR3 reads CASSLTGSYEQYF. The DNA of the CDR3 is TGTGCCAGCAGCTTGACAGGGTCCTACGAGCAGTACTTC.

The chain has TRBV18 and TRBJ1-1; the D gene is possibly TRBD1 (6 bases). Germline V CDR1 and CDR2: KGHSH, LQKENI. The CDR3 is 15 residues long. With 6 bases removed from V and 5 bases from J, the gap between germline ends came to 19 bases. CDR3 coding DNA: TGTGCCAGCTCGGTATCGACAGGAACAATGACTGAAGCTTTCTTT. Its translation: CASSVSTGTMTEAFF.

The rearrangement joins TRBV5-4 to TRBJ1-1; D perhaps matches TRBD1 (6 bases). V dropped 3 bases and J dropped 0 bases, with 12 bases sitting between them. This CDR3 spans 15 amino acids. Germline assignment: CDR1 SGHNT and CDR2 YYREEE (reference sequence). The CDR3 protein is CASSSGTPMNTEAFF. CDR3 sequence (DNA): TGTGCCAGCAGCTCTGGGACACCTATGAACACTGAAGCTTTCTTT. The variable domain in full, with the rest retrieved from reference TRBV5-4 and TRBJ1-1, is ETGVTQSPTHLIKTRGQQVTLRCSSQSGHNTVSWYQQALGQGPQFIFQYYREEENGRGNFPPRFSGLQFPNYSSELNVNALELDDSALYLCASSSGTPMNTEAFFGQGTRLTVV.

The chain has TRBV5-1 and TRBJ2-3, with 7 nucleotides matching TRBD1. The V and J ends lost 4 bases and 3 bases, in that order; junction bases with no gene match: 8. The CDR3 length is 15 residues. The germline V gene encodes CDR1 SGHRS and CDR2 YFSETQ. As DNA, the CDR3 is TGCGCCAGCAGCCTGACAGGGAAGGCGACAGATACGCAGTATTTT. It yields the protein CASSLTGKATDTQYF.

The genes are TRBV19 and TRBJ2-1; D is uncertain. With 5 bases removed from V and 8 bases from J, the gap between germline ends came to 10 bases. Germline V gene data show CDR1 as LNHDA and CDR2 as SQIVND (reference sequence). This CDR3 contains 12 residues. The CDR3 DNA sequence: TGTGCCAGTAGTCCCAACAAGTATGAGCAGTTCTTC. Its protein product is CASSPNKYEQFF.

The chain combines TRBV4-3 with TRBJ1-5; D unresolved. Germline V gene data show CDR1 as LGHNA and CDR2 as YSLEER. The CDR3 loop spans 13 amino acids. V was shortened by 0 bases and J by 7 bases, with 7 bases between the two germline ends. CDR3 DNA: TGCGCCAGCAGCCAAGATCTTGAGCAGCCCCAGCATTTT. Translated: CASSQDLEQPQHF.

Remarks on this clone: The germline gene is not matched at one end of the junction; a read error may be the cause. The chain carries TRBV7-9 and TRBJ1-2; 9 positions match TRBD1. CDR3 size: 16 residues. The germline V gene encodes CDR1 SEHNR and CDR2 FQNEAQ (reference sequence). The CDR3 DNA follows: TGTTCCAGCAGCTACCGAGGGGCCGACAGGGGGAATGGCTACACCTTC. This gives the protein CSSSYRGADRGNGYTF.

V usage is TRBV19 and J usage is TRBJ1-1, with D possibly being TRBD1 (6 bases). Germline V gene sequence: CDR1 LNHDA, CDR2 SQIVND (reference sequence). The CDR3 covers 15 residues. V was shortened by 3 bases and J by 2 bases, with 13 bases between the two germline ends. The CDR3 region has the DNA TGTGCCAGTAGTATCCCCCGGACAGCCAACACTGAAGCTTTCTTT. Amino acids: CASSIPRTANTEAFF.

V gene TRBV7-9 combines with J gene TRBJ2-5; D might be TRBD2 (6 bases). V was clipped by 2 bases and J by 5 bases, with 12 bases between them. The length of the CDR3 is 14 residues. The V gene's germline CDR1 is SEHNR and CDR2 FQNEAQ (reference sequence). The CDR3 region has the DNA TGTGCCAGCAGCTTACGAGGGGCGGGGGAGACCCAGTACTTC. Amino acids: CASSLRGAGETQYF. The full variable domain, in which reference TRBV7-9 and TRBJ2-5 provide the parts outside the CDR3, is DTGVSQNPRHKITKRGQNVTFRCDPISEHNRLYWYRQTLGQGPEFLTYFQNEAQLEKSRLLSDRFSAERPKGSFSTLEIQRTEQGDSAMYLCASSLRGAGETQYFGPGTRLLVL.

The genes are TRBV6-1 and TRBJ2-7; tentatively, D is TRBD1 (5 bases). CDR1 is MNHNS and CDR2 is SASEGT in the germline V gene. This CDR3 has 12 residues. Between the trimmed V and J ends, which lost 5 bases and 3 bases, there was a span of 8 bases. The CDR3 reads CASSPDNYEQYF. CDR3 bases: TGTGCCAGCAGTCCGGACAACTACGAGCAGTACTTC.

The chain has TRBV4-1 and TRBJ1-6; TRBD1 matches 7 bases. This CDR3 spans 16 amino acids. V lost 0 bases to trimming and J lost 7 bases; unmatched junction nucleotides: 6. CDR1 and CDR2 (germline): MGHRA, YSYEKL. The CDR3 here is CASSQDRGDRNSPLHF. The CDR3, as DNA: TGCGCCAGCAGCCAAGATCGAGGGGACAGAAATTCACCCCTCCACTTT.

V gene TRBV7-6 combines with J gene TRBJ2-7, with TRBD2 matching 10 bases. J gave up 2 bases and V 0 bases, and 4 bases lay outside the gene matches. CDR1 is SGHVS and CDR2 is FNYEAQ in the germline V gene. The CDR3 has 16 residues. The DNA of the CDR3 is TGTGCCAGCAGCTTAGCTAGCGGGGGGCCAACCTACGAGCAGTACTTC. Amino acids: CASSLASGGPTYEQYF.

The V gene is TRBV4-2, the J gene TRBJ1-6; possible D gene TRBD1, 6 bases. This CDR3 has 22 amino acids. The germline gives CDR1 LGHNA, CDR2 YNFKEQ. Trimming cost V 1 base and J 9 bases, with 34 bases left between them. This chain's CDR3 is CASSQAVHTGTSRAPESSPLHF. The CDR3 bases are TGTGCCAGCAGCCAAGCGGTCCATACCGGGACATCTAGAGCTCCGGAATCTTCACCCCTCCACTTT.

The genes are TRBV19 and TRBJ2-7; a possible D gene is TRBD2 (6 bases). CDR1 is LNHDA and CDR2 is SQIVND in the germline V gene (reference sequence). The CDR3 extends over 14 amino acids. The V gene lost 3 bases and the J gene lost 7 bases, with 16 bases spanning the gap. As DNA, the CDR3 is TGTGCCAGTAGTATGGGGTTATATGGAGGGGAGCAGTACTTC. This gives the protein CASSMGLYGGEQYF.

The chain combines TRBV9 with TRBJ2-2, with a possible D match to TRBD2 (5 bases). CDR3 length: 16 amino acids. Trimming pared 4 bases from V and 1 base from J, leaving 14 bases between. Germline V lookup: CDR1 SGDLS, CDR2 YYNGEE. This chain's CDR3 is CASSRQNRENTGELFF. The CDR3 DNA reads as TGTGCCAGCAGCCGTCAAAACCGGGAGAACACCGGGGAGCTGTTTTTT.

The rearrangement links TRBV6-6 to TRBJ2-3; 8 bases match TRBD1. V lost 7 bases and J lost 6; bases outside the gene matches: 6. CDR1 and CDR2 (germline): MNHNY, SVGAGI (reference sequence). The CDR3 is made up of 13 amino acids. This CDR3 reads CASKAGGWDTQYF. CDR3 bases: TGTGCCAGCAAAGCAGGGGGCTGGGATACGCAGTATTTT.

This clone showed up just a few times. This rearrangement joins TRBV6-1 to TRBJ2-6; D gene ambiguous. Germline CDR1 MNHNS, CDR2 SASEGT. The V gene lost 7 bases and the J gene lost 2 bases, with 9 bases spanning the gap. The CDR3 covers 14 residues. CDR3 DNA sequence: TGTGCCAGCACCGTAATAGCTGGGGCCAACGTCCTGACTTTC. Its translation: CASTVIAGANVLTF.